One TCR beta chain is described in this entry. Its antigen is as yet unknown. The table came from immunoSEQ multiplex PCR; TCRdb's copy has only in-frame clones and leaves some out. The data contain about 41,000 clones, around 95% of them singletons. The data were obtained in a study of graft-versus-host responses after intestinal transplantation. The source was unstimulated CD8+ T cells sorted from spleen or lymph node cells, collected before transplant. The TCR originated in a human donor who was the organ donor for an intestinal transplant.

The CDR3 here is CASSQDLRAETQYF. CDR3 sequence (DNA): TGCGCCAGCAGCCAAGATCTCCGGGCAGAGACCCAGTACTTC. The chain couples TRBV4-3 to TRBJ2-5; D is undetermined. Germline loops: CDR1 LGHNA, CDR2 YSLEER. Trimming pared 0 bases from V and 4 bases from J, leaving 9 bases between. CDR3 length: 14 residues.